The 22 T cell receptor beta chains below come from one sample, sequenced in a study of beta chain features in type 1 diabetes (dated 2018 in TCRdb). The paper as a whole reports these results and caveats: In all four CD4+ subsets, TCRB CDR3 length was moderately but significantly shorter in type 1 diabetes patients.

No cognate antigen is known for these TCRs. Preparation of the library involved the immunoSEQ multiplex PCR assay. All of the isolated RNA was reverse transcribed with the High Capacity cDNA Reverse Transcription Kit, so expressed TCRB transcripts were sequenced. TCRdb took this table from immuneACCESS and kept in-frame rearrangements with V and J called. Such tables lack part of the clones; where checked against another copy, unresolved V genes explain under half of the gap, and the rest is unexplained. The table for this sample lists 300,000 to 400,000 clones; over 8.5% of them were counted only once. The ten largest account for about 0.64% of the sample. Sequencing was done on a sample of central memory CD4+ T cells from blood. Every receptor here comes from a man aged 25 to 40 with type 1 diabetes.

This clone was seen a handful of times. This chain uses TRBV7-2 with TRBJ2-5, with 7 bases matching TRBD2. CDR3 length: 14 amino acids. V lost 5 bases and J lost 2; bases outside the gene matches: 5. Looked up from germline, CDR1 is SGHTA and CDR2 is FQGNSA. The CDR3 here is CASSLFGGQETQYF. Written as DNA, the CDR3 is TGTGCCAGCAGCCTCTTCGGGGGGCAAGAGACCCAGTACTTC.

In its sample, this clone was seen a few times. The chain couples TRBV7-8 to TRBJ2-2, with D unclear. In germline, CDR1 is SGHVS, CDR2 FQNEAQ. CDR3 size: 16 residues. The ends were cut back, 1 base at V and 0 bases at J, with 9 bases in the middle. CDR3: CASSLVGDANTGELFF. CDR3 nucleotides: TGTGCCAGCAGCTTAGTAGGAGACGCGAACACCGGGGAGCTGTTTTTT.

This clone was observed a few times. The genes are TRBV11-3 and TRBJ2-1, with D possibly TRBD1 on 5 matching bases. The germline gives CDR1 SGHNT, CDR2 YENEEA. The V and J ends lost 5 bases and 0 bases respectively, with 11 bases between them. This CDR3 comprises 15 residues. The CDR3 spells CASSLTGPSYNEQFF. CDR3 DNA sequence: TGTGCCAGCAGCCTCACAGGACCCTCCTACAATGAGCAGTTCTTC.

The chain is built from TRBV6-5 and TRBJ2-5; 8 bases agree with TRBD1. From germline, CDR1 is MNHEY and CDR2 SVGAGI. V lost 5 bases, J lost 3 bases, and 2 bases stayed unmatched. There are 13 residues in the CDR3. CDR3 DNA sequence: TGTGCCAGCAGTGAGGACAGGGAAGAGACCCAGTACTTC. Protein: CASSEDREETQYF.

The J gene is TRBJ2-2, the V gene TRBV2; tentative D call: TRBD2 (5 bases). Trimming left V 8 bases short and J 0 bases short, with 13 bases between. Germline loops: CDR1 SNHLY, CDR2 FYNNEI. This CDR3 is built from 15 residues. CDR3 in DNA: TGTGCCAGCCTTGTCGGGGTTTCGAACACCGGGGAGCTGTTTTTT. Translated, it gives CASLVGVSNTGELFF. The complete variable domain, with remaining parts taken from reference TRBV2 and TRBJ2-2, reads EPEVTQTPSHQVTQMGQEVILRCVPISNHLYFYWYRQILGQKVEFLVSFYNNEISEKSEIFDDQFSVERPDGSNFTLKIRSTKLEDSAMYFCASLVGVSNTGELFFGEGSRLTVL.

CDR3 sequence reads: CASSPGGGLSYEQYF. CDR3 DNA sequence: TGTGCCAGCTCACCCGGCGGGGGCTTATCCTACGAGCAGTACTTC. This chain uses TRBV18 with TRBJ2-7; perhaps TRBD2 as D (7 bases). Germline CDR1 is KGHSH and CDR2 is LQKENI. The CDR3 runs to 15 residues. V was cut by 3 bases and J by 1 base, with 13 bases left in between.

This clone was found a few times. CDR3 protein: CSVRTGDRNQPQHF. The DNA for the CDR3 is TGCAGCGTACGGACAGGGGATAGGAATCAGCCCCAGCATTTT. The chain employs TRBV29-1 and TRBJ1-5; 9 bases are a match to TRBD1. V was clipped by 6 bases and J by 4 bases; unmatched bases: 7. CDR3 length: 14 amino acids. Germline V CDR1 and CDR2: SQVTM, ANQGSEA.

In its sample, this clone was seen a few times. This rearrangement joins TRBV5-6 to TRBJ2-3; D gene uncertain. The V and J ends lost 4 bases and 1 base respectively, with 10 bases between them. CDR1 is SGHDT and CDR2 is YYEEEE in the germline V gene. This CDR3 comprises 14 residues. This CDR3 reads CASSRRPRTDTQYF. In DNA form, the CDR3 reads TGTGCCAGCAGCCGTCGACCTCGCACAGATACGCAGTATTTT.

This clone has just a few counts. The gene calls are TRBV18 and TRBJ1-2, with TRBD1 identical over 7 bases. Germline V CDR1 and CDR2: KGHSH, LQKENI. Trimming took 4 bases from V and 4 from J; bases not matched to a gene: 6. CDR3 length: 14 amino acids. CDR3 region: CASSQETGPYGYTF. CDR3 bases: TGTGCCAGCTCACAAGAGACAGGGCCCTATGGCTACACCTTC.

The chain is built from TRBV7-2 and TRBJ2-3, with 9 bases matching TRBD2. Germline values: CDR1 SGHTA, CDR2 FQGNSA. Trimming at V came to 8 bases and at J to 7 bases, leaving 4 bases not matched to a gene. The CDR3 is 12 residues long. CDR3 in DNA: TGTGCCAGCGGACTAGCGAGAAATACGCAGTATTTT. Translation gives CASGLARNTQYF.

This chain joins TRBV4-2 and TRBJ1-4; 8 bases fit TRBD1. The CDR3 covers 15 residues. Germline CDR1 is LGHNA and CDR2 is YNFKEQ. J gave up 6 bases and V 0 bases, and 3 bases lay outside the gene matches. The CDR3 region is CASSQDQDRDEKLFF. The CDR3 DNA reads TGTGCCAGCAGCCAAGATCAGGACAGGGATGAAAAACTGTTTTTT.

Only a few counts were recorded for this clone. The chain joins TRBV6-7 to TRBJ2-4; TRBD2 is a possible D gene (6 bases). TRBV6-7 is flagged as an ORF with uncertain function. V was trimmed by 4 bases and J by 1 base, leaving 8 bases between them. There are 14 residues in the CDR3. CDR3 DNA sequence: TGTGCCAGCAGTTGGGAGGTGGCCAAAAACATTCAGTACTTC. This gives the protein CASSWEVAKNIQYF.

CDR3 in amino acids: CASRPLRGRDTEAFF. In DNA, the CDR3 is TGTGCCAGCAGGCCTTTAAGGGGGAGGGACACTGAAGCTTTCTTT. The rearrangement uses TRBV6-1 and TRBJ1-1, with a possible D match to TRBD1 (6 bases). Germline lookup yields CDR1 MNHNS and CDR2 SASEGT. Trimming removed 6 bases from V and 3 bases from J, with 17 bases in between. This CDR3 has 15 residues.

The sample holds a few counts of this clone. The chain uses TRBV28 and TRBJ2-5; unclear D gene. The end of the DNA fits TRBJ2-7 better, so the J call may be wrong. The CDR3 contains 12 residues. Per germline, CDR1 MDHEN and CDR2 SYDVKM. CDR3 amino acids: CASSSHYYEQYF. CDR3 coding DNA: TGTGCCAGCAGTTCCCATTACTACGAGCAGTACTTC.

This clone occurred a few times. This chain uses TRBV10-3 with TRBJ2-5; tentative D call: TRBD2 (6 bases). Trimming pared 2 bases from V and 2 bases from J, leaving 9 bases between. The CDR3 contains 14 residues. Germline V gene lookup returns CDR1 ENHRY and CDR2 SYGVKD. CDR3 in amino acids: CAISEAGRQETQYF. DNA of the CDR3: TGTGCCATCAGTGAGGCGGGGCGACAAGAGACCCAGTACTTC.

V usage is TRBV5-1 and J usage is TRBJ1-1; D may be TRBD1 (5 bases). CDR1 SGHRS and CDR2 YFSETQ come from the germline V gene. V was pared by 6 bases and J by 5 bases, with 14 bases between. The CDR3 length is 13 residues. CDR3 bases: TGCGCCAGCACCCCCCGGGGGGAGACTGAAGCTTTCTTT. Translating gives CASTPRGETEAFF.

The CDR3 reads CASSQIGTGGYNEKLFF. CDR3 nucleotides: TGTGCCAGCAGCCAGATCGGAACAGGGGGTTATAATGAAAAACTGTTTTTT. This chain joins TRBV4-2 and TRBJ1-4; 8 nucleotides match TRBD1. Trimming took 3 bases from V and 4 from J; bases not matched to a gene: 10. Germline CDR1 and CDR2: LGHNA and YNFKEQ. CDR3 size: 17 residues.

This clone has more than one count but fewer than ten. This chain's CDR3 is CASSPDRVTEAFF. CDR3 bases: TGTGCCAGCTCACCAGACAGGGTTACTGAAGCTTTCTTT. The chain uses TRBV18 and TRBJ1-1, with 7 positions matching TRBD1. Germline CDR1 reads KGHSH; CDR2 reads LQKENI. V lost 2 bases to trimming and J lost 5 bases; unmatched junction nucleotides: 2. This CDR3 spans 13 amino acids.

There are a few counts of this clone. The chain has TRBV27 and TRBJ2-1; 8 nucleotides agree with TRBD2. The germline gives CDR1 MNHEY, CDR2 SMNVEV (reference sequence). Trimming removed 7 bases from V and 9 bases from J; junction bases left unmatched: 8. The CDR3 runs to 13 residues. The CDR3 DNA reads TGTGCCAGCATGAAGCCTCTAGCGGGTGAGCAGTTCTTC. Translation: CASMKPLAGEQFF.

This clone came up a few times. The chain is built from TRBV5-6 and TRBJ1-2; D unresolved. Looked up from germline, CDR1 is SGHDT and CDR2 is YYEEEE. CDR3 length: 11 residues. V gave up 4 bases and J gave up 0 bases, with 1 base separating them. CDR3 protein: CASSTNYGYTF. The CDR3 coding sequence is TGTGCCAGCAGCACTAACTATGGCTACACCTTC.

This chain joins TRBV5-6 and TRBJ1-2; no definite D call. This CDR3 is 13 amino acids long. Between the trimmed V and J ends, which lost 2 bases and 0 bases, there was a span of 5 bases. Germline assignment: CDR1 SGHDT and CDR2 YYEEEE. CDR3 protein: CASSLSANYGYTF. For the CDR3, the DNA is TGTGCCAGCAGCTTATCAGCTAACTATGGCTACACCTTC.

This clone occurred many times. This rearrangement joins TRBV6-6 to TRBJ2-7; TRBD2 aligns across 13 bases. This CDR3 is 14 amino acids long. With V trimmed by 5 bases and J by 3 bases, 1 base remained unmatched. CDR1 and CDR2 from the germline V gene are MNHNY and SVGAGI (reference sequence). CDR3 nucleotides: TGTGCCAGCAGTCGGACTAGCGGGAGCTACGAGCAGTACTTC. Residues: CASSRTSGSYEQYF.